The next 19 T cell receptor beta chains were all read from a single sample in a study of molecular identifiers for immune sequencing clone quantification. TCRdb re-analysed the PCR reads in MiXCR, keeping a single row per CDR3 protein. There are around 470,000 distinct CDR3 sequences in the sample; over 20% occur only once, and approximately 0.84% lies in the top ten. The sample taken for sequencing was naive CD8+ T cells from blood, with Jurkat cell RNA spiked in. Indicated subset: FACS-sorted CD8+CD4-CCR7+CD45RA+ naive T cells. The origin of the receptors is a human donor in good health. Some libraries in this study had Jurkat cell RNA spiked in.

The chain employs TRBV28 and TRBJ2-7; D is possibly TRBD1 (6 bases). V dropped 6 bases and J dropped 2 bases, with 17 bases sitting between them. The germline V gene has CDR1 MDHEN and CDR2 SYDVKM. This CDR3 has 15 residues. The DNA for the CDR3 is TGTGCCAGCAGGACCCGGGACATCTATACCTACGAGCAGTACTTC. It yields the protein CASRTRDIYTYEQYF. Full variable domain (remainder filled in from reference TRBV28 and TRBJ2-7): DVKVTQSSRYLVKRTGEKVFLECVQDMDHENMFWYRQDPGLGLRLIYFSYDVKMKEKGDIPEGYSVSREKKERFSLILESASTNQTSMYLCASRTRDIYTYEQYFGPGTRLTVT.

At least ten counts were recorded for this clonotype. V usage is TRBV12-3 or TRBV12-4 and J usage is TRBJ2-3; D not certain. This CDR3 has 16 amino acids. Between the trimmed V and J ends, which lost 5 bases and 0 bases, there was a span of 15 bases. CDR3 residues: CASSMLGLSSTDTQYF. The CDR3 bases are TGTGCCAGCAGTATGCTTGGGCTTTCTAGCACAGATACGCAGTATTTT.

There are many counts of this clonotype. The genes are TRBV5-1 and TRBJ1-1, with D possibly matching TRBD1 (6 bases). Trimming stripped 1 base from V and 1 base from J, with 8 bases between. This CDR3 comprises 14 residues. The V gene's germline CDR1 is SGHRS and CDR2 YFSETQ. This CDR3 is CASSLRGQNTEAFF. The CDR3 nucleotides read TGCGCCAGCAGCTTGAGGGGACAGAACACTGAAGCTTTCTTT.

The rearrangement uses TRBV5-6 and TRBJ2-7; 7 nucleotides line up with TRBD1. CDR1 SGHDT and CDR2 YYEEEE come from the germline V gene. V lost 2 bases, J lost 0 bases, and 2 bases stayed unmatched. The CDR3 runs to 14 residues. CDR3 coding DNA: TGTGCCAGCAGCTTCGGACAGGCCTCCTACGAGCAGTACTTC. This translates into CASSFGQASYEQYF.

Of note for this clonotype: A single base separates this from a much larger clone, so it may be a read error. DNA for the CDR3: TGTGCCTCAAGTACGACAGCAACTAATGAAGAACTGTTTTTT. It encodes CASSTTATNEELFF. The chain links TRBV19 to TRBJ1-4, with a weak D call TRBD1 (5 bases). CDR3 length equals 14 residues. The germline V gene has CDR1 LNHDA and CDR2 SQIVND (reference sequence).

This chain joins TRBV2 and TRBJ1-4; TRBD1 aligns across 10 bases. The CDR3 totals 15 residues. Losses at the gene ends were 8 bases for V and 5 bases for J; bases not matched to a gene: 8. Germline-derived CDR1 and CDR2 are SNHLY and FYNNEI. This CDR3 reads CASVRPGQGNEKLFF. The CDR3 DNA sequence: TGTGCCAGCGTAAGACCGGGACAGGGGAATGAAAAACTGTTTTTT.

The J gene is TRBJ2-7, the V gene TRBV20-1; no definite D call. From germline, CDR1 is DFQATT and CDR2 SNEGSKA (reference sequence). The CDR3 runs to 15 residues. Trimming removed 7 bases at V and 3 bases at J, with 22 bases between. CDR3: CSVRDRDQPYYEQYF. The CDR3, as DNA: TGCAGTGTCAGAGATAGAGACCAGCCGTACTACGAGCAGTACTTC.

This clonotype was seen repeatedly, ten times or more. This chain connects TRBV4-3 to TRBJ2-7; 12 nucleotides agree with TRBD1. V was pared by 5 bases and J by 4 bases, with 9 bases of the junction left unmatched. CDR3 size: 16 residues. The germline V gene has CDR1 LGHNA and CDR2 YSLEER. CDR3 sequence (DNA): TGCGCCAGCAGCTTCCTCCCGGGACAGGGGGCTTACGAGCAGTACTTC. This encodes CASSFLPGQGAYEQYF.

This clonotype was counted many times. The V gene is TRBV6-1, the J gene TRBJ2-3; 10 bases line up with TRBD1. With 2 bases clipped from V and 5 bases from J, the junction kept 7 bases outside the gene matches. There are 16 residues in the CDR3. CDR1 and CDR2 (germline): MNHNS, SASEGT. Here the CDR3 reads CASSELTGGVVDTQYF. CDR3 in DNA: TGTGCCAGCAGTGAATTGACAGGGGGCGTGGTAGATACGCAGTATTTT.

In the case of this clonotype: A much larger clone differs by one base, so this may be a read error. The V gene is TRBV27, the J gene TRBJ1-4, with D possibly matching TRBD1 (5 bases). V was trimmed by 4 bases and J by 5 bases, leaving 11 bases between them. CDR1 is MNHEY, CDR2 SMNVEV, per germline (reference sequence). This CDR3 spans 14 amino acids. CDR3 sequence: CASSSFAGNEKLFF. Here the CDR3 DNA reads TGTGCCAGCAGTTCTTTTGCAGGGAATGAAAAACTGTTTTTT. Supplemented by reference TRBV27 and TRBJ1-4, the full variable domain reads EAQVTQNPRYLITVTGKKLTVTCSQNMNHEYMSWYRQDPGLGLRQIYYSMNVEVTDKGDVPEGYKVSRKEKRNFPLILESPSPNQTSLYFCASSSFAGNEKLFFGSGTQLSVL.

This clonotype was counted a few times. The gene calls are TRBV7-6 and TRBJ1-1; D uncertain. V was clipped by 4 bases and J by 6 bases, with 9 bases between them. Germline CDR1 reads SGHVS; CDR2 reads FNYEAQ. This CDR3 has 12 residues. The CDR3 spells CASSSPWAEAFF. The CDR3 DNA follows: TGTGCCAGCAGCTCCCCCTGGGCTGAAGCTTTCTTT.

The sample holds a few counts of this clonotype. This rearrangement joins TRBV10-3 to TRBJ2-7; D is unclear. This CDR3 contains 15 residues. Germline assignment: CDR1 ENHRY and CDR2 SYGVKD. V was trimmed by 2 bases and J by 3 bases, leaving 14 bases between them. CDR3 bases: TGTGCCATCAGTGAGCCGACGTCAACCTACTACGAGCAGTACTTC. Its translation is CAISEPTSTYYEQYF.

Notes on this clonotype: This may be a read error: a much more frequent sequence differs by one nucleotide. CDR3 protein: CASSLRDGYDEQFF. For the CDR3, the DNA is TGCGCCAGCAGCTTGAGGGACGGCTACGATGAGCAGTTCTTC. The chain is built from TRBV5-1 and TRBJ2-1; D could derive from TRBD1 or TRBD2 (5 bases each). The CDR3 is 14 amino acids. Germline assignment: CDR1 SGHRS and CDR2 YFSETQ.

This clonotype was seen many times. This sequence joins TRBV29-1 and TRBJ1-5; D remains ambiguous. The CDR3 extends over 12 amino acids. Germline V gene sequence: CDR1 SQVTM, CDR2 ANQGSEA. Trimming left V 6 bases short and J 4 bases short, with 10 bases between. CDR3 DNA sequence: TGCAGCGTCGTGGACGGTAATCAGCCCCAGCATTTT. Protein product: CSVVDGNQPQHF.

The table lists this clonotype with a few counts. Its ends do not fully match the called genes, so a read error is possible. This rearrangement joins TRBV28 to TRBJ2-7, with D possibly matching TRBD2 (5 bases). The germline V gene has CDR1 MDHEN and CDR2 SYDVKM. This CDR3 has 15 residues. The chain's CDR3 is CASSTLRGFSDEQYF. The CDR3 DNA follows: TGTGCCAGCAGTACCCTCCGAGGGTTCTCCGACGAGCAGTACTTC.

This clonotype showed up many times. The DNA for the CDR3 is TGCGCCAGCAGCCAGGAACAGGGGGGAATAGCTTTCTTT. Translating it yields CASSQEQGGIAFF. This chain uses TRBV4-3 with TRBJ1-1, with 8 bases matching TRBD1. V shed 3 bases and J 10 bases; nucleotides not matched to a gene: 7. Germline V gives CDR1 LGHNA, CDR2 YSLEER. This CDR3 comprises 13 residues.

This clonotype appeared a few times. The V call is TRBV13, the J call TRBJ1-1, with TRBD1 matching over 7 bases. CDR1 and CDR2 (germline): PRHDT, FYEKMQ (reference sequence). The CDR3 runs 14 residues. The J segment lost 4 bases and the V segment lost 6 bases, leaving 8 bases of the junction unmatched. DNA for the CDR3: TGTGCCAGCAGTCCCGGGACAGATGGCACTGAAGCTTTCTTT. It specifies CASSPGTDGTEAFF.

The chain carries TRBV9 and TRBJ1-1; D is unresolved. Germline CDR1 and CDR2: SGDLS and YYNGEE. The V end lost 4 bases, the J end lost 2 bases, and 18 bases lay between the germline ends. The CDR3 totals 16 residues. Written as DNA, the CDR3 is TGTGCCAGCAGCCCTCACCCCCCTGGGGTTAACACTGAAGCTTTCTTT. It encodes CASSPHPPGVNTEAFF.

This clonotype was recorded a few times. The J gene is TRBJ1-1, the V gene TRBV13, with D unresolved. V lost 5 bases and J 1 base, leaving 17 bases between the germline ends. CDR1 PRHDT and CDR2 FYEKMQ come from the germline V gene (reference sequence). The CDR3 totals 16 residues. CDR3 sequence reads: CASSPRVDFENTEAFF. The CDR3 DNA reads as TGTGCCAGCAGCCCCCGTGTAGATTTTGAGAACACTGAAGCTTTCTTT.